The sequence of this T cell receptor (beta chain) was determined in a study of blood T cell repertoires in COVID-19. Study background: Acute-phase and convalescent COVID-19 samples originated in the United States, Italy and Spain. T cells, B-cell-depleted T cells, or PBMCs supplied cDNA or gDNA.

The table came from immunoSEQ multiplex PCR; TCRdb's copy has only in-frame clones and leaves some out. This table has approximately 150,000 clones, approximately 84% appearing once. This CDR3 contains 13 residues. The V and J ends lost 6 bases and 8 bases respectively, with 14 bases between them. V and J are TRBV12-3 or TRBV12-4 and TRBJ2-1, with a possible D match to TRBD2 (5 bases). Material: PBMCs or T cells enriched from blood (not recorded which). The receptor's source is a human donor with acute COVID-19. The donor label of this sample is uncertain. The CDR3 bases are TGTGCCAGCAGCAACGGACTCAACGATGAGCAGTTCTTC. Its protein product is CASSNGLNDEQFF.